This passage covers 27 T cell receptor beta chains from one sample sequenced in a study of response to subunit inactivated influenza vaccine. TCRdb passed the RT-PCR reads through MiXCR, listing each CDR3 protein once. Here the sample spans 800,000 or so distinct CDR3 sequences, approximately 22% being singletons. The sequencing here drew on PBMCs from blood, taken more than 4 days after vaccination. All receptors derive from a man aged 45 to 65 who received an inactivated influenza vaccine.

The genes are TRBV6-6 and TRBJ1-4, with 7 nucleotides matching TRBD1. The germline V gene has CDR1 MNHNY and CDR2 SVGAGI (reference sequence). Trimming took 1 base from V and 5 from J; bases not matched to a gene: 1. This CDR3 is built from 14 residues. The CDR3 spells CASSYLTGNEKLFF. CDR3 sequence (DNA): TGTGCCAGCAGTTACTTGACAGGGAATGAAAAACTGTTTTTT.

The sample holds a few counts of this clonotype. This chain links TRBV6-1 with TRBJ1-4; the D is unclear. Germline V lookup: CDR1 MNHNS, CDR2 SASEGT. V was shortened by 7 bases and J by 7 bases, with 13 bases between the two germline ends. CDR3 length equals 13 residues. CDR3 in DNA: TGTGCCAGCAAAGCAGGACGCGGTGAAAAACTGTTTTTT. Translation: CASKAGRGEKLFF.

This clonotype was seen only a few times. This chain joins TRBV5-5 and TRBJ2-3; 10 bases line up with TRBD2. Germline V gene lookup returns CDR1 SGHKS and CDR2 YYEKEE (reference sequence). V was clipped by 1 base and J by 1 base; unmatched bases: 3. The CDR3 contains 16 residues. DNA for the CDR3: TGTGCCAGCAGCTTGATGGGGACTAGCGGCACAGATACGCAGTATTTT. It specifies CASSLMGTSGTDTQYF.

The CDR3 DNA reads as TGTGCCAGCAGTTTTCGGGGGACTCGCTACGAGCAGTACTTC. Protein sequence: CASSFRGTRYEQYF. The chain employs TRBV12-3 or TRBV12-4 and TRBJ2-7; tentative D call: TRBD2 (6 bases). V lost 3 bases and J 3 bases, leaving 12 bases between the germline ends. The CDR3 loop spans 14 amino acids.

This clonotype was found a few times. The chain recombines TRBV11-2 with TRBJ2-7; D remains unclear. With 5 bases removed from V and 5 bases from J, the gap between germline ends came to 10 bases. Germline values: CDR1 SGHAT, CDR2 FQNNGV. The CDR3 totals 12 residues. CDR3 bases: TGTGCCAGCAGCCCCCGCAGTCACGAGCAGTACTTC. It translates to CASSPRSHEQYF. Filled out from reference TRBV11-2 and TRBJ2-7, the complete variable domain reads EAGVAQSPRYKIIEKRQSVAFWCNPISGHATLYWYQQILGQGPKLLIQFQNNGVVDDSQLPKDRFSAERLKGVDSTLKIQPAKLEDSAVYLCASSPRSHEQYFGPGTRLTVT.

This chain connects TRBV12-5 to TRBJ2-1, with 8 nucleotides matching TRBD2. V lost 0 bases and J lost 9; bases outside the gene matches: 10. The germline V gene has CDR1 LGHNT and CDR2 FRNRAP. This CDR3 is built from 16 residues. In DNA, the CDR3 is TGTGCTAGTGGTTTGGTACTGGGGACTAGAGAGGTTGAGCAGTTCTTC. It is translated as CASGLVLGTREVEQFF.

The sample holds a few counts of this clonotype. The chain is built from TRBV19 and TRBJ1-2; 7 bases map to TRBD1. CDR1 and CDR2 from the germline V gene are LNHDA and SQIVND (reference sequence). The CDR3 contains 13 residues. With V trimmed by 9 bases and J by 2 bases, 6 bases remained unmatched. CDR3 region: CASLRDSNYGYTF. The CDR3 DNA sequence: TGTGCCAGCCTCCGGGACAGCAACTATGGCTACACCTTC. Variable domain in full (rest from reference TRBV19 and TRBJ1-2): DGGITQSPKYLFRKEGQNVTLSCEQNLNHDAMYWYRQDPGQGLRLIYYSQIVNDFQKGDIAEGYSVSREKKESFPLTVTSAQKNPTAFYLCASLRDSNYGYTFGSGTRLTVV.

In its sample, this clonotype was seen many times. This chain uses TRBV12-3 or TRBV12-4 with TRBJ1-2; 8 nucleotides align to TRBD1. This CDR3 spans 15 amino acids. V shed 6 bases and J 4 bases; nucleotides not matched to a gene: 10. CDR3 protein: CASRGQGLSAYGYTF. In nucleotides, the CDR3 is TGTGCCAGCAGAGGACAGGGACTCTCTGCCTATGGCTACACCTTC.

This chain joins TRBV4-2 and TRBJ2-7; possibly TRBD1 for D (5 bases). The CDR3 is 14 amino acids. Germline V gives CDR1 LGHNA, CDR2 YNFKEQ. V lost 3 bases, J lost 3 bases, and 12 bases lay in between. The CDR3, as DNA: TGTGCCAGCAGCCACGCGGACACCTTCTACGAGCAGTACTTC. Translated: CASSHADTFYEQYF.

This clonotype was counted between two and nine times. This chain uses TRBV6-1 with TRBJ2-7; the D gene is possibly TRBD1 (6 bases). Germline V CDR1 and CDR2: MNHNS, SASEGT. Trimming stripped 7 bases from V and 0 bases from J, with 13 bases between. The CDR3 contains 14 residues. This CDR3 reads CASTPGASSYEQYF. CDR3 DNA: TGTGCCAGCACCCCAGGGGCTTCCTCCTACGAGCAGTACTTC.

This clonotype has only a few counts. The chain joins TRBV4-3 to TRBJ1-1; D gene ambiguous. Looked up from germline, CDR1 is LGHNA and CDR2 is YSLEER. V was shortened by 2 bases and J by 1 base, with 11 bases between the two germline ends. The CDR3 spans 15 residues. CDR3 coding DNA: TGCGCCAGCAGCCAATATTATGGGGAGAACACTGAAGCTTTCTTT. This codes for CASSQYYGENTEAFF.

The gene calls are TRBV11-2 and TRBJ2-1; D possibly matches TRBD1 or TRBD2 (5 bases each). Looked up from germline, CDR1 is SGHAT and CDR2 is FQNNGV. The CDR3 runs to 15 residues. V gave up 1 base and J gave up 2 bases, with 9 bases separating them. CDR3 sequence (DNA): TGTGCCAGCAGCTTAGGGGGGAATCCCTACAATGAGCAGTTCTTC. Protein sequence: CASSLGGNPYNEQFF.

This clonotype came up once. The chain employs TRBV7-2 and TRBJ2-5; D perhaps matches TRBD1 (5 bases). CDR1 and CDR2 from the germline V gene are SGHTA and FQGNSA. There are 15 residues in the CDR3. Between the trimmed V and J ends, which lost 1 base and 1 base, there was a span of 10 bases. The CDR3 spells CASSLGQNIQETQYF. The CDR3 coding sequence is TGTGCCAGCAGCTTAGGACAGAATATCCAAGAGACCCAGTACTTC.

The chain is built from TRBV10-3 and TRBJ2-7; D might be TRBD2 (5 bases). Trimming removed 10 bases from V and 2 bases from J, with 15 bases in between. Germline loops: CDR1 ENHRY, CDR2 SYGVKD. The CDR3 is made up of 13 amino acids. DNA for the CDR3: TGTGCCACCAAGGAGGACTTCCCCTACGAGCAGTACTTC. The encoded protein is CATKEDFPYEQYF.

The sample holds a few counts of this clonotype. This rearrangement joins TRBV4-3 to TRBJ2-5, with a tentative D call TRBD2 (5 bases). In germline, CDR1 is LGHNA, CDR2 YSLEER. The CDR3 loop spans 15 amino acids. V lost 4 bases to trimming and J lost 1 base, with 13 bases between them. The CDR3 bases are TGCGCCAGCAGCCGAAACGGGGAGTTCCAAGAGACCCAGTACTTC. It codes for CASSRNGEFQETQYF.

This rearrangement joins TRBV15 to TRBJ2-7; 10 bases match TRBD1. Germline CDR1 is LNHNV and CDR2 is YYDKDF (reference sequence). The CDR3 extends over 15 amino acids. V lost 3 bases to trimming and J lost 3 bases; unmatched junction nucleotides: 5. CDR3 residues: CATSSPGTGDYEQYF. CDR3 sequence (DNA): TGTGCCACCAGCAGCCCCGGGACAGGGGACTACGAGCAGTACTTC.

This clonotype was detected only a few times. J is TRBJ2-2 and V is TRBV7-2, with 8 bases identical to TRBD2. This CDR3 spans 14 amino acids. V trimming: 5 bases; J trimming: 6 bases; junction bases outside the gene matches: 5. Germline loops: CDR1 SGHTA, CDR2 FQGNSA. This CDR3 reads CASSPAGRAGELFF. Here the CDR3 DNA reads TGTGCCAGCAGCCCTGCCGGGAGGGCCGGGGAGCTGTTTTTT.

The chain joins TRBV12-3 or TRBV12-4 to TRBJ2-1; 7 bases line up with TRBD1. The CDR3 spans 14 residues. The junction had 4 bases not matched to a gene; V was cut back by 6 bases and J by 2 bases. The chain's CDR3 is CASRSGTAYNEQFF. The CDR3, as DNA: TGTGCCAGCAGATCCGGGACAGCCTACAATGAGCAGTTCTTC.

V gene TRBV6-4 combines with J gene TRBJ2-3; D may be TRBD2 (6 bases). The germline V and J ends were trimmed by 8 bases and 0 bases, with 9 bases remaining between them. This CDR3 is 13 amino acids long. CDR1 is MRHNA, CDR2 SNTAGT, per germline. CDR3 bases: TGTGCCAGCCGACTAGACAGCACAGATACGCAGTATTTT. Translating gives CASRLDSTDTQYF.

This clonotype was seen repeatedly, ten times or more. The J gene is TRBJ2-2, the V gene TRBV10-2; 8 bases are shared with TRBD2. V was clipped by 8 bases and J by 0 bases; unmatched bases: 8. Germline values: CDR1 WSHSY, CDR2 SAAADI. This CDR3 has 16 amino acids. CDR3 in amino acids: CASLGLASANTGELFF. The CDR3 bases are TGCGCCAGCCTCGGACTAGCTAGTGCGAACACCGGGGAGCTGTTTTTT.

The genes are TRBV28 and TRBJ1-2, with D possibly TRBD1 on 5 matching bases. Looked up from germline, CDR1 is MDHEN and CDR2 is SYDVKM. V was trimmed by 2 bases and J by 6 bases, leaving 22 bases between them. The CDR3 loop spans 17 amino acids. The CDR3 region is CASSLMFAEGSYDGYTF. The CDR3 DNA reads TGTGCCAGCAGTTTAATGTTCGCGGAGGGGTCGTACGATGGCTACACCTTC.

This clonotype showed up just a few times. This chain uses TRBV20-1 with TRBJ1-1, with D perhaps TRBD1 (6 bases). The germline V gene has CDR1 DFQATT and CDR2 SNEGSKA (reference sequence). This CDR3 region has 14 residues. Trimming pared 1 base from V and 5 bases from J, leaving 14 bases between. The CDR3 protein is CSARGGAGRTEAFF. CDR3 DNA: TGCAGTGCTAGAGGGGGGGCGGGAAGGACTGAAGCTTTCTTT.

In regard to this clonotype: A much larger clone sits a single nucleotide away, making a read error possible. Given the absence of the conserved phenylalanine or tryptophan at the CDR3 end, a read error is likely. The chain recombines TRBV5-6 with TRBJ2-7; TRBD1 might be the D (6 bases). Per germline, CDR1 SGHDT and CDR2 YYEEEE. Trimming pared 0 bases from V and 5 bases from J, leaving 21 bases between. The CDR3 consists of 17 residues. In DNA, the CDR3 is TGTGCCAGCAGCTTGGAAAGCCTAGGACAGTTTTCGAACGAGCAGTACTAC. Its translation: CASSLESLGQFSNEQYY.

On this clonotype itself: A read error is possible here, since a much larger clone lies one base away. The chain recombines TRBV10-3 with TRBJ2-5; D may be TRBD2 (5 bases). Trimming removed 3 bases at V and 0 bases at J, with 14 bases between. The length of the CDR3 is 16 residues. CDR1 and CDR2 (germline): ENHRY, SYGVKD. CDR3 bases: TGTGCCATCAGTGACCTCGGCCGGGGTTACCAAGAGACCCAGTACTTC. Its protein product is CAISDLGRGYQETQYF.

There are a few counts of this clonotype. The rearrangement links TRBV6-2 or TRBV6-3 to TRBJ2-1, with D unclear. Germline-derived CDR1 and CDR2 are MNHEY and SVGEGT. The CDR3 is made up of 14 amino acids. V was trimmed by 6 bases and J by 3 bases, leaving 12 bases between them. In DNA form, the CDR3 reads TGTGCCAGCAGAACGGGCGGTTACTACAATGAGCAGTTCTTC. It codes for CASRTGGYYNEQFF.

The V gene is TRBV6-2 or TRBV6-3, the J gene TRBJ2-1; 8 nucleotides line up with TRBD2. The CDR3 covers 16 residues. Germline-derived CDR1 and CDR2 are MNHEY and SVGEGT. Trimming removed 2 bases from V and 0 bases from J; junction bases left unmatched: 3. The CDR3 DNA is TGTGCCAGCAGTTACGAAAGCGGGAGCTCCTACAATGAGCAGTTCTTC. It encodes CASSYESGSSYNEQFF.

This clonotype turned up a few times. This sequence joins TRBV4-3 and TRBJ1-5, with D possibly TRBD1 on 6 matching bases. The CDR3 has 16 residues. In germline, CDR1 is LGHNA, CDR2 YSLEER. The ends were cut back, 1 base at V and 3 bases at J, with 13 bases in the middle. CDR3 protein: CASSQALGQNNQPQHF. The CDR3 coding sequence is TGCGCCAGCAGCCAAGCCTTGGGACAAAACAATCAGCCCCAGCATTTT.